The 28 T cell receptor beta chains in this list originate from one sample, sequenced in a study of cytomegalovirus exposure and HLA in healthy donors. Use of 60 Vbeta and 13 Jbeta primers characterized the PCR. Here immunoSEQ multiplex PCR was the method, and the copy in TCRdb shows in-frame clones only, minus some. The sample records approximately 100,000 clones, around 80% being singletons. Source material: PBMCs. Source of these receptors: a female donor in good health and CMV-seropositive.

The J gene is TRBJ2-7, the V gene TRBV5-8, with D perhaps matching TRBD1 (5 bases). This CDR3 region has 17 residues. Germline V gives CDR1 SGHTS, CDR2 YDEGEE. Trimming shortened V by 3 bases and J by 3 bases, and 22 bases separated the two germline ends. CDR3 DNA sequence: TGTGCCAGCAGCTCGCCCGCTGCCAGGGTGGGTCTCTACGAGCAGTACTTC. Amino acids: CASSSPAARVGLYEQYF.

V and J are TRBV2 and TRBJ1-1; a weak D match, TRBD1 (6 bases). The CDR3 sequence is 13 residues long. Germline V gene data show CDR1 as SNHLY and CDR2 as FYNNEI. V lost 7 bases and J lost 3, with 12 bases in between. CDR3 nucleotides: TGTGCCAGCAACAGGGACGCTTACACTGAAGCTTTCTTT. Encoded protein: CASNRDAYTEAFF.

This sequence joins TRBV4-3 and TRBJ1-6, with D possibly matching TRBD1 (6 bases). The CDR3 spans 15 residues. Per germline, CDR1 LGHNA and CDR2 YSLEER. Deletions cut 4 bases from V and 7 bases from J, with 14 bases between. Here the CDR3 reads CASSRYRALNSPLHF. As DNA, the CDR3 is TGCGCCAGCAGCCGATACAGGGCCCTGAATTCACCCCTCCACTTT.

V and J are TRBV5-1 and TRBJ1-5; a weak D match, TRBD1 (5 bases). The CDR3 runs to 14 residues. Germline lookup yields CDR1 SGHRS and CDR2 YFSETQ. The germline V and J ends were trimmed by 4 bases and 1 base, with 9 bases remaining between them. The CDR3 DNA sequence: TGCGCCAGCAGCCCGGGGGGGAGCAATCAGCCCCAGCATTTT. Encoded protein: CASSPGGSNQPQHF.

CDR3: CASSFVPGLAPNEQFF. CDR3 DNA: TGTGCCAGCAGCTTCGTACCGGGACTAGCCCCCAATGAGCAGTTCTTC. This chain links TRBV7-9 with TRBJ2-1, with 9 bases matching TRBD2. Germline assignment: CDR1 SEHNR and CDR2 FQNEAQ (reference sequence). Losses at the gene ends were 3 bases for V and 6 bases for J; bases not matched to a gene: 9. The CDR3 runs 16 residues.

This chain joins TRBV18 and TRBJ1-3, with 10 positions matching TRBD1. Trimming removed 0 bases from V and 4 bases from J; junction bases left unmatched: 9. The CDR3 runs to 18 residues. Germline values: CDR1 KGHSH, CDR2 LQKENI. CDR3 amino acids: CASSPPTGGPRSGNTIYF. The CDR3 region has the DNA TGTGCCAGCTCACCACCGACAGGGGGCCCGCGGTCGGGAAACACCATATATTTT.

The rearrangement uses TRBV27 and TRBJ1-2, with D hard to call. The V and J ends lost 3 bases and 11 bases respectively, with 10 bases between them. Germline V lookup: CDR1 MNHEY, CDR2 SMNVEV (reference sequence). The CDR3 covers 11 residues. CDR3 in amino acids: CASSFHGLYTF. In DNA, the CDR3 is TGTGCCAGCAGTTTCCACGGACTTTACACCTTC.

V is TRBV30 and J is TRBJ2-2, with a weak D call TRBD1 (5 bases). Germline V lookup: CDR1 GTSNPN, CDR2 SVGIG (reference sequence). The CDR3 consists of 14 residues. The V gene lost 6 bases and the J gene lost 3 bases, with 14 bases spanning the gap. CDR3 in DNA: TGTGCCTGTCGCTGGCAGGGATACACCGGGGAGCTGTTTTTT. This translates into CACRWQGYTGELFF.

The rearrangement uses TRBV18 and TRBJ2-7; 7 positions agree with TRBD1. The V and J ends lost 1 base and 1 base, in that order; junction bases with no gene match: 7. CDR3 length equals 16 residues. Germline V lookup: CDR1 KGHSH, CDR2 LQKENI. CDR3 bases: TGTGCCAGCTCACCACAAAGTCTCAGGGGGTCCTACGAGCAGTACTTC. Protein: CASSPQSLRGSYEQYF.

V gene TRBV27 combines with J gene TRBJ1-1; unclear D gene. The CDR3 spans 16 residues. Germline V lookup: CDR1 MNHEY, CDR2 SMNVEV (reference sequence). V was pared by 2 bases and J by 2 bases, with 15 bases between. CDR3 bases: TGTGCCAGCAGTTTAGGTAATCGAGGAGGCAACACTGAAGCTTTCTTT. Amino acid sequence: CASSLGNRGGNTEAFF.

The chain combines TRBV7-6 with TRBJ1-4; D may be TRBD1 (6 bases). Germline V lookup: CDR1 SGHVS, CDR2 FNYEAQ. Between the trimmed V and J ends, which lost 0 bases and 1 base, there was a span of 9 bases. This CDR3 is 16 amino acids long. Written as DNA, the CDR3 is TGTGCCAGCAGCTTAGCGGGCAGGGGAACTAATGAAAAACTGTTTTTT. Protein sequence: CASSLAGRGTNEKLFF.

The chain couples TRBV4-1 to TRBJ1-4, with TRBD1 matching over 9 bases. CDR3 length: 14 residues. Germline CDR1 reads MGHRA; CDR2 reads YSYEKL. V shed 4 bases and J 8 bases; nucleotides not matched to a gene: 5. CDR3 coding DNA: TGCGCCAGCAGCCCACAGGGGGCGGGAGAAAAACTGTTTTTT. Translation gives CASSPQGAGEKLFF.

The chain has TRBV5-4 and TRBJ2-2, with 12 bases that match TRBD2. The CDR3 length is 18 residues. Germline assignment: CDR1 SGHNT and CDR2 YYREEE (reference sequence). Trimming at V came to 0 bases and at J to 2 bases, leaving 5 bases not matched to a gene. CDR3: CASSLGLAGGGNTGELFF. In nucleotides, the CDR3 is TGTGCCAGCAGCTTGGGCCTAGCGGGAGGGGGTAACACCGGGGAGCTGTTTTTT. The entire variable domain, with the rest obtained from reference TRBV5-4 and TRBJ2-2, is as follows: ETGVTQSPTHLIKTRGQQVTLRCSSQSGHNTVSWYQQALGQGPQFIFQYYREEENGRGNFPPRFSGLQFPNYSSELNVNALELDDSALYLCASSLGLAGGGNTGELFFGEGSRLTVL.

The J gene is TRBJ1-4, the V gene TRBV4-2; 8 nucleotides match TRBD1. Germline CDR1 reads LGHNA; CDR2 reads YNFKEQ. The CDR3 contains 15 residues. Trimming removed 0 bases from V and 8 bases from J; junction bases left unmatched: 5. The CDR3 DNA reads as TGTGCCAGCAGCCAAGATTCAGGGGGCGTCGAAAAACTGTTTTTT. Translation gives CASSQDSGGVEKLFF.

In this sample, this clone turned up a few times. CDR3 in DNA: TGTGCCAGCAGCTTAGTGCTAGCGGTCACAGATACGCAGTATTTT. It codes for CASSLVLAVTDTQYF. The chain carries TRBV11-2 and TRBJ2-3, with 7 nucleotides matching TRBD2. Trimming cost V 1 base and J 2 bases; bases outside gene matches: 3. The CDR3 covers 15 residues. Germline V gene data show CDR1 as SGHAT and CDR2 as FQNNGV.

This clone has a handful of counts. The chain is built from TRBV2 and TRBJ1-5; D not resolved. The ends were cut back, 2 bases at V and 6 bases at J, with 11 bases in the middle. CDR1 is SNHLY, CDR2 FYNNEI, per germline. This CDR3 comprises 14 residues. The CDR3 DNA follows: TGTGCCAGCAGTGAATCCAGGAAGAGTCAGCCCCAGCATTTT. Protein product: CASSESRKSQPQHF.

This chain joins TRBV11-2 and TRBJ2-1, with 9 bases lining up with TRBD2. The germline V gene encodes CDR1 SGHAT and CDR2 FQNNGV. This CDR3 region has 13 residues. V lost 4 bases, J lost 12 bases, and 7 bases stayed unmatched. The CDR3 region has the DNA TGTGCCAGCAGCTCGGGACTAGCTATGGCGCAGTTCTTC. Translating it yields CASSSGLAMAQFF.

This clone was observed a single time. The junction and the germline gene differ at one end; a read error may be behind it. The CDR3 sequence: CASSVGDSSNRPQHF. Here the CDR3 DNA reads TGTGCCAGCAGTGTAGGGGACTCGAGCAATCGGCCCCAGCATTTT. The chain combines TRBV2 with TRBJ1-5, with D tentatively TRBD1 (5 bases). Germline V gene data show CDR1 as SNHLY and CDR2 as FYNNEI. The CDR3 is made up of 15 amino acids.

This chain joins TRBV30 and TRBJ1-2; 7 nucleotides match TRBD1. Germline V CDR1 and CDR2: GTSNPN, SVGIG (reference sequence). The CDR3 consists of 14 residues. The V and J ends lost 2 bases and 2 bases, in that order; junction bases with no gene match: 5. CDR3 loop: CAWSRGQGNYGYTF. CDR3 DNA sequence: TGTGCCTGGAGTAGGGGGCAGGGGAACTATGGCTACACCTTC.

This clone came up a few times. The rearrangement joins TRBV5-5 to TRBJ2-7, with no clear D. The CDR3 length is 14 residues. Germline values: CDR1 SGHKS, CDR2 YYEKEE (reference sequence). V was trimmed by 2 bases and J by 2 bases, leaving 11 bases between them. The CDR3 spells CASSFTGGTYEQYF. CDR3 DNA: TGTGCCAGCAGCTTTACGGGTGGAACCTACGAGCAGTACTTC.

This rearrangement joins TRBV7-8 to TRBJ1-2; tentatively, D is TRBD1 (6 bases). The germline gives CDR1 SGHVS, CDR2 FQNEAQ. The CDR3 covers 15 residues. V lost 2 bases and J 4 bases, leaving 14 bases between the germline ends. In nucleotides, the CDR3 is TGTGCCAGCAGCTTATTCCTGGACAGCCGCTATGGCTACACCTTC. Translated: CASSLFLDSRYGYTF.

V usage is TRBV5-1 and J usage is TRBJ1-2; D perhaps matches TRBD1 (6 bases). The CDR3 is 17 residues long. CDR1 is SGHRS and CDR2 is YFSETQ in the germline V gene. Trimming stripped 4 bases from V and 8 bases from J, with 27 bases between. CDR3 sequence reads: CASSAEPTGAGGRGYTF. As DNA, the CDR3 is TGCGCCAGCAGCGCGGAACCTACAGGCGCGGGGGGCCGGGGCTACACCTTC.

CDR3 in amino acids: CASSDSTSGGTDTQYF. CDR3 nucleotides: TGTGCCAGCAGTGACTCGACTAGCGGGGGCACAGATACGCAGTATTTT. This rearrangement joins TRBV6-4 to TRBJ2-3; the match to TRBD2 covers 11 bases. This CDR3 is 16 amino acids long. Germline V gene sequence: CDR1 MRHNA, CDR2 SNTAGT. J was trimmed by 1 base and V by 0 bases; bases with no gene match: 0.

This clone has more than one count but fewer than ten. This chain uses TRBV7-2 with TRBJ1-3, with D maybe TRBD1 (6 bases). The germline gives CDR1 SGHTA, CDR2 FQGNSA. Trimming removed 5 bases at V and 0 bases at J, with 14 bases between. The CDR3 is made up of 16 amino acids. CDR3 sequence reads: CASSPKGVLSGNTIYF. CDR3 coding DNA: TGTGCCAGCAGCCCCAAGGGGGTACTCTCTGGAAACACCATATATTTT.

This clone has more than one count but fewer than ten. CDR3 protein: CASNIGGGNYEQYF. The CDR3 DNA follows: TGTGCCAGCAATATTGGAGGCGGGAACTACGAGCAGTACTTC. The chain couples TRBV6-6 to TRBJ2-7, with D possibly being TRBD2 (6 bases). Germline CDR1 is MNHNY and CDR2 is SVGAGI (reference sequence). The germline V and J ends were trimmed by 7 bases and 3 bases, with 16 bases remaining between them. The CDR3 runs to 14 residues.

This clone has only one observation. This rearrangement joins TRBV7-5 to TRBJ2-6; the D call of TRBD2 is as the table states it, not checked on the DNA. TRBV7-5 is tagged as a pseudogene. CDR3 size: 16 residues. In DNA, the CDR3 is TGTGCCAGAAGTATTAGCGGGAGGGTTGGGGCTAACGTCCTGACTTTC. It specifies CARSISGRVGANVLTF.

The V call is TRBV27, the J call TRBJ2-5, with TRBD1 identical over 7 bases. Germline CDR1 reads MNHEY; CDR2 reads SMNVEV (reference sequence). The CDR3 extends over 15 amino acids. V trimming: 1 base; J trimming: 1 base; junction bases outside the gene matches: 3. DNA of the CDR3: TGTGCCAGCAGTTTATGGTCAGGGGGCCAAGAGACCCAGTACTTC. Translating gives CASSLWSGGQETQYF.

The chain uses TRBV7-6 and TRBJ2-5, with TRBD2 matching over 8 bases. The J call is in doubt because the DNA end fits TRBJ2-7 better. Germline V gene data show CDR1 as SGHVS and CDR2 as FNYEAQ. This CDR3 is built from 15 residues. The CDR3 DNA is TGTGCCAGCAGCACTCAGCGGGGGTCCACCTACGAGCAGTACTTC. Its translation is CASSTQRGSTYEQYF.